These 12 T cell receptor beta chains were sequenced from one sample in a study of circulating and synovial CD4+ cells in juvenile arthritis. Profiled with immunoSEQ multiplex PCR; TCRdb holds only in-frame clones, not every one. The sample comprises some 1,300 clones, about 91% of which are singletons, and roughly an eighth rests with the top ten. The sequencing sample was made of HLA-DR+ CD4+ T cells from blood. Subset noted: circulating pathogenic-like lymphocytes, sorted as HLA-DR+CD14-CD3+CD4+CD25low/- blood T cells. The receptor source for this set is a human patient with juvenile idiopathic arthritis. Some clones in this sample may be carry-over from other donors' samples.

The chain links TRBV6-5 to TRBJ2-7, with 7 bases aligning to TRBD1. CDR1 is MNHEY, CDR2 SVGAGI, per germline. This CDR3 has 14 residues. V was pared by 5 bases and J by 4 bases, with 8 bases of the junction left unmatched. The CDR3, as DNA: TGTGCCAGCAGTCCGGACAGGAGTTCTTACGAGCAGTACTTC. It encodes CASSPDRSSYEQYF.

A word on this clone: The junction does not match germline at one end; this may be a read error. The V gene is TRBV7-8, the J gene TRBJ2-1; D not resolved. Germline CDR1 is SGHVS and CDR2 is FQNEAQ. The CDR3 loop spans 13 amino acids. As DNA, the CDR3 is TGTGCCAGCAGCTTAGATTACGACAATGGGCAGTTCTTC. Residues: CASSLDYDNGQFF.

The rearrangement joins TRBV10-2 to TRBJ1-1; 8 bases agree with TRBD1. Germline trimming cut 6 bases from V and 10 bases from J; bases unmatched to any gene: 13. The CDR3 totals 14 residues. From germline, CDR1 is WSHSY and CDR2 SAAADI. The CDR3 loop reads CASSHRGNIWGAFF. The CDR3 DNA is TGCGCCAGCAGCCACAGGGGGAACATATGGGGAGCTTTCTTT.

V usage is TRBV4-1 and J usage is TRBJ2-7, with 7 bases matching TRBD2. Germline V gene sequence: CDR1 MGHRA, CDR2 YSYEKL. The CDR3 extends over 16 amino acids. Germline trimming cut 2 bases from V and 7 bases from J; bases unmatched to any gene: 14. CDR3 in amino acids: CASSQLDILAFGEQYF. The CDR3 nucleotides are TGCGCCAGCAGCCAACTCGATATACTAGCGTTTGGGGAGCAGTACTTC.

The gene calls are TRBV7-9 and TRBJ1-2; a possible D gene is TRBD1 (6 bases). The V and J ends lost 5 bases and 4 bases respectively, with 11 bases between them. The CDR3 runs 13 residues. CDR1 SEHNR and CDR2 FQNEAQ come from the germline V gene (reference sequence). The CDR3 sequence: CASSDRTVYGYTF. CDR3 nucleotides: TGTGCCAGCAGCGACCGGACAGTCTATGGCTACACCTTC.

The chain recombines TRBV5-5 with TRBJ1-4, with TRBD1 matching 7 bases. Germline-derived CDR1 and CDR2 are SGHKS and YYEKEE (reference sequence). The V and J ends lost 4 bases and 4 bases, in that order; junction bases with no gene match: 10. CDR3 length: 16 amino acids. The CDR3 coding sequence is TGTGCCAGCAGCGGGGGAGTTGACAGGGATAATGAAAAACTGTTTTTT. It encodes CASSGGVDRDNEKLFF.

The chain uses TRBV30 and TRBJ2-7; TRBD2 aligns across 9 bases. With 0 bases clipped from V and 5 bases from J, the junction kept 5 bases outside the gene matches. CDR3 length: 14 amino acids. The germline V gene has CDR1 GTSNPN and CDR2 SVGIG (reference sequence). CDR3 sequence (DNA): TGTGCCTGGAGTGTAGCGGGGGGACCCAACGAGCAGTACTTC. It is translated as CAWSVAGGPNEQYF. Combining the CDR3 with reference TRBV30 and TRBJ2-7 gives the whole variable domain SQTIHQWPATLVQPVGSPLSLECTVEGTSNPNLYWYRQAAGRGLQLLFYSVGIGQISSEVPQNLSASRPQDRQFILSSKKLLLSDSGFYLCAWSVAGGPNEQYFGPGTRLTVT.

The chain has TRBV28 and TRBJ1-5; no clear D gene. Germline V gives CDR1 MDHEN, CDR2 SYDVKM. Trimming took off 2 bases at V and 5 bases at J, with 22 bases between the two ends. This CDR3 is built from 18 residues. The CDR3 sequence: CASSLSQLLRGGYQPQHF. The CDR3 bases are TGTGCCAGCAGTTTAAGTCAGCTTCTTCGCGGAGGGTATCAGCCCCAGCATTTT.

The chain carries TRBV4-1 and TRBJ1-1; TRBD1 matches 9 bases. Germline loops: CDR1 MGHRA, CDR2 YSYEKL. The J segment lost 6 bases and the V segment lost 4 bases, leaving 12 bases of the junction unmatched. The CDR3 contains 16 residues. The CDR3 region is CASSPQLRGQGPEAFF. DNA for the CDR3: TGCGCCAGCAGCCCACAACTCAGGGGACAGGGTCCTGAAGCTTTCTTT.

This clone was counted a few times. V gene TRBV2 combines with J gene TRBJ1-1; 9 positions match TRBD1. This CDR3 is built from 21 residues. CDR1 is SNHLY and CDR2 is FYNNEI in the germline V gene. Trimming removed 0 bases from V and 4 bases from J; junction bases left unmatched: 21. The CDR3 loop reads CASSEALLSLRTGGRSTEAFF. The CDR3 DNA sequence: TGTGCCAGCAGTGAAGCGCTTCTTTCTCTTAGAACAGGGGGCCGGAGCACTGAAGCTTTCTTT.

V and J are TRBV28 and TRBJ2-3; TRBD2 matches 7 bases. Unmatched junction bases numbered 2, after V lost 2 bases and J lost 3 bases. CDR3 size: 14 residues. Germline CDR1 is MDHEN and CDR2 is SYDVKM. CDR3 region: CASSLRGGTDTQYF. DNA for the CDR3: TGTGCCAGCAGTTTAAGGGGAGGGACAGATACGCAGTATTTT.

The chain combines TRBV30 with TRBJ1-1; no clear D. V lost 5 bases and J lost 6, with 19 bases in between. CDR1 is GTSNPN and CDR2 is SVGIG in the germline V gene (reference sequence). The CDR3 consists of 14 residues. In DNA, the CDR3 is TGTGCCTGGTCGGTCTCCAAATACCAACCTGAAGCTTTCTTT. This sequence encodes CAWSVSKYQPEAFF.